This T cell receptor (beta chain) was recovered during a study of T-cell reconstitution after alpha-beta-depleted transplantation in children. Construction of the TCRbeta library involved unique molecular identifiers. Each CDR3 protein gets one entry after TCRdb re-called the PCR reads with MiXCR. The sample holds 500,000 or so distinct CDR3 sequences, 30% to 35% seen once. CDR1 is SGHAT and CDR2 is FQDESV in the germline V gene (reference sequence). V lost 5 bases and J lost 4; bases outside the gene matches: 16. The CDR3 is 18 amino acids. The sequenced sample was PBMCs from the stem cell graft donor, obtained from the stem cell graft. The sequence came from a human donor who donated a stem cell graft to a child with aplastic anemia. This chain links TRBV11-1 with TRBJ2-3; 9 bases line up with TRBD2. Written as DNA, the CDR3 is TGTGCCAGCAGCGGTGGCGGGAGGGCCCTGATCATCCCAGATACGCAGTATTTT. Its protein product is CASSGGGRALIIPDTQYF.